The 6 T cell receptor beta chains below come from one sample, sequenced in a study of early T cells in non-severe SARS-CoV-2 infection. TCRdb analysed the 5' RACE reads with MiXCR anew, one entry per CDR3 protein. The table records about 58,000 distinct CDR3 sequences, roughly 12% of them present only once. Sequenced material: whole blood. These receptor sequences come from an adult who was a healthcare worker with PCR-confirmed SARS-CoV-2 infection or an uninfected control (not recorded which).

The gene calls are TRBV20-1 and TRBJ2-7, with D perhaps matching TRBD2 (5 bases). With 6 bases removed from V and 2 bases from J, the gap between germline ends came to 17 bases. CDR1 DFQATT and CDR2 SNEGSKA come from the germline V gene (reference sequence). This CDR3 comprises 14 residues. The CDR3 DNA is TGCAGTGCCCCACGCGAGGGAATTACCTACGAGCAGTACTTC. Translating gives CSAPREGITYEQYF.

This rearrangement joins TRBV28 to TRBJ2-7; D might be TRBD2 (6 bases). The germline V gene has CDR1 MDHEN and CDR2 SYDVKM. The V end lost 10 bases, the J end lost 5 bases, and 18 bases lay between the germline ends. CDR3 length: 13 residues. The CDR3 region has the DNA TGTGCCACCTCGGAGGGCAGGGCCCACGAGCAGTACTTC. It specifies CATSEGRAHEQYF.

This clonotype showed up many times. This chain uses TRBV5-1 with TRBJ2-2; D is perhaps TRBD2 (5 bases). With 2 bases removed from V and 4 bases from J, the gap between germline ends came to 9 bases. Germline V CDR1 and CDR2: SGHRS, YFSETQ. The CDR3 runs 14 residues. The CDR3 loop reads CASSLLGLTGELFF. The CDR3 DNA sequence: TGCGCCAGCAGCTTACTAGGGCTCACCGGGGAGCTGTTTTTT.

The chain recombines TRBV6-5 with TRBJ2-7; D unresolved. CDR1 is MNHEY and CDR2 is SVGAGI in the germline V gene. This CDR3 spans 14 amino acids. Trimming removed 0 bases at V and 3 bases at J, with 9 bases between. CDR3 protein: CASSYSSGGYEQYF. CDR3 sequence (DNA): TGTGCCAGCAGTTACTCGAGTGGCGGCTACGAGCAGTACTTC.

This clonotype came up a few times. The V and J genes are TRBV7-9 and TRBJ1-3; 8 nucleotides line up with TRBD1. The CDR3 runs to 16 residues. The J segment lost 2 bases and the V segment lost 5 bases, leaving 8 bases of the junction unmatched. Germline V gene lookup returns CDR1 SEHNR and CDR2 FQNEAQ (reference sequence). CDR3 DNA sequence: TGTGCCAGCAGCCTGACAGGGGTCTCCGCTGGAAACACCATATATTTT. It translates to CASSLTGVSAGNTIYF.

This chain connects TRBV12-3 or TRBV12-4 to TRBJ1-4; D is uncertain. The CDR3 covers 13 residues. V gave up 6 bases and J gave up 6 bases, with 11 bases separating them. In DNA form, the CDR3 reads TGTGCCAGCAGCCCGTTTGAGGATGAAAAACTGTTTTTT. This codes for CASSPFEDEKLFF.